These T cell receptor beta chains were read from a single sample in a study of blood T cell repertoires in COVID-19. Profiled with immunoSEQ multiplex PCR; TCRdb holds only in-frame clones, not every one. The sample holds 150,000 to 200,000 clones, under 85% seen once. Sequenced: peripheral blood. The receptors were sampled from a man between 70 and 80 years old with acute or convalescent COVID-19. CDR3s include the opening cysteine and the closing phenylalanine or tryptophan. D genes are given only for firm matches.

V gene | D gene | CDR3 protein
TRBV2 | . | CASRPETGNTEAFF
TRBV19 | . | CASSLRAVNEKLFF
TRBV5-4 | TRBD2 | CASSIAGGGDTQYF
TRBV5-1 | . | CASSDSRRAVLGNIQYF
TRBV4-3 | TRBD1 | CASSQGAGGATGELFF
TRBV11-3 | . | CASSLMEGGNTGELFF
TRBV9 | TRBD1 | CASSVAYRGAEAFF
TRBV7-8 | . | CASSHRGLTITFNEQFF
TRBV30 | TRBD2 | CAWSVRSPGLAYEQYF
TRBV19 | . | CASTGMEAGDTEAFF
TRBV2 | TRBD1 | CASSWTGGNSPLHF
TRBV6-5 | TRBD1 | CASKVGTVYNEQFF
TRBV19 | . | CASSIIRGTEAFF
TRBV6-5 | . | CASSYDSATGELFF
TRBV7-9 | TRBD1 | CASSLTGQGARGYTF
TRBV28 | . | CASSESRGGNNEQFF
TRBV6-6 | TRBD1 | CASSYSGQGRYYEQYF
TRBV13 | . | CASSFDSDSYNEQFF
TRBV2 | TRBD1 | CASSRGYQETQYF
TRBV5-1 | TRBD2 | CASRSLTSGGDTDTQYF
TRBV5-4 | TRBD1 | CASSFGDRGNTEAFF
TRBV27 | . | CASSLRLGGEQFF
TRBV28 | TRBD1 | CASILRQGNEKLFF
TRBV6-2/TRBV6-3 | . | CASSYATGRETQYF
TRBV6-4 | . | CASSDPSTDTQYF
TRBV18 | TRBD2 | CASSSTSGAQETQYF
TRBV28 | . | CASQAAGSNQPQHF
TRBV5-6 | . | CASSYGAGNTEAFF
TRBV10-3 | . | CAIRETGTAWEVQYF
TRBV5-1 | TRBD1 | CASSLDPRGPLNEQYF
TRBV5-1 | TRBD2 | CASSLGVLASGQETQYF
TRBV7-8 | TRBD2 | CASSLYGRISYNEQFF
TRBV2 | TRBD1 | CASSEGPGQGLSGNTIYF
TRBV6-6 | TRBD2 | CASSQTFGLAGYNEQFF
TRBV4-3 | . | CASSPGGAGYNEQFF
TRBV7-9 | TRBD1 | CASSIQGNEAFF
TRBV29-1 | TRBD2 | CSVRILAGGENEQFF
TRBV28 | . | CASSLPTGPKFF
TRBV2 | . | CASLTPGLGYEQYF
TRBV27 | . | CASKQQGNYGYTF
TRBV5-1 | . | CASRRGRTGELFF
TRBV25-1 | . | CASRVPGGGYTF
TRBV16 | . | CASSPWGGNGYGYTF
TRBV28 | . | CASSWEGVPSYEQYF
TRBV10-3 | . | CAAQQGNTEAFF
TRBV4-1 | . | CASSPVLAATYEQYF
TRBV15 | TRBD1 | CATSKAPSAGGYGYTF
TRBV18 | TRBD1 | CASSTGTGPGNTIYF
TRBV13 | . | CASSPFGGVNEKLFF
TRBV4-1 | . | CASSQDRTLPSYNEQFF